Following are 12 T cell receptor beta chains from one sample sequenced in a study of T-cell memory formation after mild COVID-19. TCRdb passed the 5' RACE reads through MiXCR, listing each CDR3 protein once. The table includes roughly 130,000 distinct CDR3 sequences, around 15% detected once. Sequenced material: PBMCs or a T cell subset sorted from them (not recorded which). These receptors all come from a young man who had mild COVID-19 (a few samples of this study predate the infection). Cell type and time point are not known.

In DNA form, the CDR3 reads TGTGCCAGCAGCTTAGTTTGGGGGGGTCGAGAGACCCAGTACTTC. Amino acids: CASSLVWGGRETQYF. V usage is TRBV7-2 and J usage is TRBJ2-5; 7 bases agree with TRBD2. V gave up 1 base and J gave up 4 bases; unmatched junction bases: 6. Per the germline V gene, CDR1 is SGHTA and CDR2 is FQGNSA. The CDR3 covers 15 residues.

This chain links TRBV7-2 with TRBJ1-1, with D perhaps TRBD1 (5 bases). V was cut by 6 bases and J by 9 bases, with 17 bases left in between. Germline V gene lookup returns CDR1 SGHTA and CDR2 FQGNSA. The CDR3 has 13 residues. This CDR3 is CASRPPGTPQAFF. The CDR3 region has the DNA TGTGCCAGCAGACCACCCGGGACTCCCCAAGCTTTCTTT.

The chain is built from TRBV29-1 and TRBJ2-5, with unresolved D. This CDR3 has 11 amino acids. The germline CDR1 and CDR2 sequences are SQVTM and ANQGSEA. V dropped 6 bases and J dropped 3 bases, with 8 bases sitting between them. As DNA, the CDR3 is TGCAGCGTCCGACGGAAAGAGACCCAGTACTTC. It yields the protein CSVRRKETQYF. Variable domain in full (rest from reference TRBV29-1 and TRBJ2-5): SAVISQKPSRDICQRGTSLTIQCQVDSQVTMMFWYRQQPGQSLTLIATANQGSEATYESGFVIDKFPISRPNLTFSTLTVSNMSPEDSSIYLCSVRRKETQYFGPGTRLLVL.

This clonotype was found a few times. The J gene is TRBJ2-3, the V gene TRBV12-1; no check of the table's D call, TRBD2, against the DNA was made. TRBV12-1 is shown as a pseudogene. The CDR3 has 17 amino acids. CDR3 coding DNA: TGTGCCAGCAGCACCACGATTAGCGGGTCCCTTGGGGATACGCAGTATTTT. It yields the protein CASSTTISGSLGDTQYF.

This clonotype was seen a handful of times. This sequence joins TRBV5-1 and TRBJ2-3; D assignment may be TRBD1 or TRBD2 (7 bases each). V was cut by 4 bases and J by 4 bases, with 16 bases left in between. Germline V gene sequence: CDR1 SGHRS, CDR2 YFSETQ. CDR3 length equals 15 residues. The CDR3 region has the DNA TGCGCCAGCAGCCACCAGGGGGAGGGGGCAGATACGCAGTATTTT. Encoded protein: CASSHQGEGADTQYF. The full variable domain, in which reference TRBV5-1 and TRBJ2-3 provide the parts outside the CDR3, is KAGVTQTPRYLIKTRGQQVTLSCSPISGHRSVSWYQQTPGQGLQFLFEYFSETQRNKGNFPGRFSGRQFSNSRSEMNVSTLELGDSALYLCASSHQGEGADTQYFGPGTRLTVL.

This clonotype was seen more than once but under ten times. V is TRBV11-2 and J is TRBJ1-4; the D is unclear. CDR3 length equals 12 residues. V was cut by 6 bases and J by 0 bases, with 2 bases left in between. Germline V CDR1 and CDR2: SGHAT, FQNNGV. The CDR3 nucleotides are TGTGCCAGCAGTCCAACTAATGAAAAACTGTTTTTT. Amino acid sequence: CASSPTNEKLFF. Variable domain in full (rest from reference TRBV11-2 and TRBJ1-4): EAGVAQSPRYKIIEKRQSVAFWCNPISGHATLYWYQQILGQGPKLLIQFQNNGVVDDSQLPKDRFSAERLKGVDSTLKIQPAKLEDSAVYLCASSPTNEKLFFGSGTQLSVL.

This clonotype was recorded a few times. This chain joins TRBV2 and TRBJ2-3, with 8 nucleotides matching TRBD2. Trimming took 8 bases from V and 3 from J; bases not matched to a gene: 4. Germline V gene lookup returns CDR1 SNHLY and CDR2 FYNNEI. There are 13 residues in the CDR3. In DNA form, the CDR3 reads TGTGCCAGCGGGGCGGGGGGTACAGATACGCAGTATTTT. Translated: CASGAGGTDTQYF. The entire variable domain, with the rest obtained from reference TRBV2 and TRBJ2-3, is as follows: EPEVTQTPSHQVTQMGQEVILRCVPISNHLYFYWYRQILGQKVEFLVSFYNNEISEKSEIFDDQFSVERPDGSNFTLKIRSTKLEDSAMYFCASGAGGTDTQYFGPGTRLTVL.

The CDR3 region has the DNA TGCAGTGCTTACCGGGGACAGTCCTTCTCGGAGACCCAGTACTTC. This translates into CSAYRGQSFSETQYF. The chain recombines TRBV20-1 with TRBJ2-5, with 7 nucleotides matching TRBD1. Germline loops: CDR1 DFQATT, CDR2 SNEGSKA (reference sequence). The CDR3 covers 15 residues. The trim removed 5 bases at V and 5 bases at J, leaving 14 bases unmatched.

This clonotype was found a few times. V and J are TRBV6-2 or TRBV6-3 and TRBJ1-1; D unresolved. Trimming cost V 6 bases and J 1 base, with 6 bases left between them. CDR3 length: 12 amino acids. Germline loops: CDR1 MNHEY, CDR2 SVGEGT. The CDR3 region is CASRERNTEAFF. CDR3 DNA: TGTGCCAGCAGAGAAAGGAACACTGAAGCTTTCTTT.

This chain links TRBV12-3 or TRBV12-4 with TRBJ1-2, with D possibly TRBD1 on 5 matching bases. V lost 1 base to trimming and J lost 8 bases, with 17 bases between them. This CDR3 comprises 15 residues. The CDR3 is CASSLGSPRGWGYTF. The CDR3 DNA reads as TGTGCCAGCAGTTTAGGGTCGCCTAGGGGTTGGGGCTACACCTTC.

The chain links TRBV12-3 or TRBV12-4 to TRBJ1-2; D call uncertain. V lost 3 bases, J lost 14 bases, and 10 bases lay in between. This CDR3 is 10 amino acids long. This chain's CDR3 is CASSLGASTF. Written as DNA, the CDR3 is TGTGCCAGCAGTTTGGGAGCCTCAACCTTC.

This clonotype was recorded many times. The chain is built from TRBV5-1 and TRBJ1-5, with D unresolved. This CDR3 contains 13 residues. The V and J ends lost 0 bases and 7 bases respectively, with 8 bases between them. CDR1 is SGHRS, CDR2 YFSETQ, per germline. CDR3 nucleotides: TGCGCCAGCAGCTTGGGTGAGGACCAGCCCCAGCATTTT. It yields the protein CASSLGEDQPQHF.